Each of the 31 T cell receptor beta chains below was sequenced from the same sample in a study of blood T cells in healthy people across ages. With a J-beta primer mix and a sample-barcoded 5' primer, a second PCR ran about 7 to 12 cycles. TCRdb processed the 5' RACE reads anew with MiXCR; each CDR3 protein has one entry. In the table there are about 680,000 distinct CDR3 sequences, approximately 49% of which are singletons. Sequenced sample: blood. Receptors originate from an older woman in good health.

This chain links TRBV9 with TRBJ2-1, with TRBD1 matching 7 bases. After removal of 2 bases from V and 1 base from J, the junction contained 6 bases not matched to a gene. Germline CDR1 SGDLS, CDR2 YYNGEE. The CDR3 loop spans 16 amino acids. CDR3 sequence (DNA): TGTGCCAGCAGCGTTAGGGGGCAGGGGTCCTACAATGAGCAGTTCTTC. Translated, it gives CASSVRGQGSYNEQFF.

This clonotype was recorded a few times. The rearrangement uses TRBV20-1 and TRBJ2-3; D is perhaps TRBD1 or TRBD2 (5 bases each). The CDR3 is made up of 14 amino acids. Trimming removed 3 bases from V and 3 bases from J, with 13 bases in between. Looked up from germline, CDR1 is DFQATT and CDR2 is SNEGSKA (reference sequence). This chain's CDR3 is CSASHGEGTDTQYF. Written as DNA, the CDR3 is TGCAGTGCTAGCCACGGAGAGGGGACAGATACGCAGTATTTT.

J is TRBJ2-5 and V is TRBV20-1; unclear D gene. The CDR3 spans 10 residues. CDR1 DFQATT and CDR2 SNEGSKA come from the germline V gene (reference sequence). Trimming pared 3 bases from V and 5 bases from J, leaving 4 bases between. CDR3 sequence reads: CSASEETQYF. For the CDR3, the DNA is TGCAGTGCTAGCGAGGAGACCCAGTACTTC.

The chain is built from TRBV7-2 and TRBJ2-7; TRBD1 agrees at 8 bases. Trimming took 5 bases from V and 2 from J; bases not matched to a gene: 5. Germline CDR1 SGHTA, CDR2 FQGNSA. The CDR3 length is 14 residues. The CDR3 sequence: CASSLYRGTYEQYF. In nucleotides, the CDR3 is TGTGCCAGCAGCCTATACAGGGGGACCTACGAGCAGTACTTC.

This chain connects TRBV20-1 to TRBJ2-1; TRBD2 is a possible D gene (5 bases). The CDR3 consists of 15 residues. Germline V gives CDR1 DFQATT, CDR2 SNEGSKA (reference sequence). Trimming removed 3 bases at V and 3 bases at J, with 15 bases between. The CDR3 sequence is CSASQLASVYNEQFF. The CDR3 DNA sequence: TGCAGTGCTAGCCAGCTAGCTTCGGTCTACAATGAGCAGTTCTTC.

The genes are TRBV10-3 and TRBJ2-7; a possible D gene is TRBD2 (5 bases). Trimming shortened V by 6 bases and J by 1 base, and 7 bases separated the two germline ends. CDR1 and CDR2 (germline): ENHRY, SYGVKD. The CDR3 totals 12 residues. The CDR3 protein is CAISLASYEQYF. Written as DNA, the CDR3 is TGTGCCATCAGCCTAGCTTCCTACGAGCAGTACTTC.

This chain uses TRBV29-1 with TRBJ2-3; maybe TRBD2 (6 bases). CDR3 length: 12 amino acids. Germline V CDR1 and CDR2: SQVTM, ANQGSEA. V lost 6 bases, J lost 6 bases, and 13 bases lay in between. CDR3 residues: CSVGSGADTQYF. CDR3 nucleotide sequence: TGCAGCGTCGGGAGTGGGGCGGATACGCAGTATTTT.

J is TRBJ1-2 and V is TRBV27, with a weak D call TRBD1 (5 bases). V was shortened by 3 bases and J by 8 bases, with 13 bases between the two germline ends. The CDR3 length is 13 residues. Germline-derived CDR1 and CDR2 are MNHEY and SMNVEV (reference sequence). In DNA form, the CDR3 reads TGTGCCAGCAGTTTCCCCGGAGGGGCCGGCTACACCTTC. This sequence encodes CASSFPGGAGYTF.

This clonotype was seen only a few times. DNA for the CDR3: TGCAGTGCTAGAGTTAGGCAGGAAAAAGGTGTCGATGAGCAGTTCTTC. It encodes CSARVRQEKGVDEQFF. This chain uses TRBV20-1 with TRBJ2-1; D not resolved. The CDR3 sequence is 16 residues long. The V gene's germline CDR1 is DFQATT and CDR2 SNEGSKA (reference sequence). V was clipped by 1 base and J by 8 bases, with 21 bases between them.

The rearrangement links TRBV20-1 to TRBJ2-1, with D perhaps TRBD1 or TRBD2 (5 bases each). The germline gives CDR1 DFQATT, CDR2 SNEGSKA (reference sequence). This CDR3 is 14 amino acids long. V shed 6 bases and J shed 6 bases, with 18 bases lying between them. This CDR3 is CSARPGNQGNEQFF. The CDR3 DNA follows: TGCAGTGCCCGACCCGGGAACCAGGGCAATGAGCAGTTCTTC.

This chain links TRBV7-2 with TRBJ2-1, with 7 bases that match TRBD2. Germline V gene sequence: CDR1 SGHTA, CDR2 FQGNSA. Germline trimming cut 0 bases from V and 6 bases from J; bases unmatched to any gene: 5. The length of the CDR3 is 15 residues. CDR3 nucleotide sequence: TGTGCCAGCAGCTTAGCGGGAGGGTATTTCAATGAGCAGTTCTTC. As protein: CASSLAGGYFNEQFF.

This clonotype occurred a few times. CDR3: CASSSTSGTIYEQYF. The CDR3 region has the DNA TGTGCCAGCAGCTCCACTAGCGGGACAATATACGAGCAGTACTTC. The chain carries TRBV7-2 and TRBJ2-7; 10 bases are a match to TRBD2. The J segment lost 4 bases and the V segment lost 4 bases, leaving 7 bases of the junction unmatched. The CDR3 runs to 15 residues. In germline, CDR1 is SGHTA, CDR2 FQGNSA.

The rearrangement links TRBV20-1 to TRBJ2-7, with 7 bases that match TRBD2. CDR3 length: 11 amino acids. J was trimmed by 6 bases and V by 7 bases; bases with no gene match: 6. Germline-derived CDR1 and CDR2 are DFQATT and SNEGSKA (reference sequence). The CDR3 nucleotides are TGCAGTGAGAAGCGGGAAGGCGAGCAGTACTTC. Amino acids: CSEKREGEQYF.

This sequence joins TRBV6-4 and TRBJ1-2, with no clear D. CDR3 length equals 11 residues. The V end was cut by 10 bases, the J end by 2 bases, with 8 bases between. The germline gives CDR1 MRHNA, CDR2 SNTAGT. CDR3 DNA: TGTGCCACTTACGACAACTATGGCTACACCTTC. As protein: CATYDNYGYTF.

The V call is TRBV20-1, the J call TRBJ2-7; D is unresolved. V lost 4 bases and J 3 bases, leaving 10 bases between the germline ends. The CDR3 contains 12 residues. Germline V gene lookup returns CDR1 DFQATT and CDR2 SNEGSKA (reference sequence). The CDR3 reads CSANYKDYEQYF. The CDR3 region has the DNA TGCAGTGCTAACTACAAAGACTACGAGCAGTACTTC.

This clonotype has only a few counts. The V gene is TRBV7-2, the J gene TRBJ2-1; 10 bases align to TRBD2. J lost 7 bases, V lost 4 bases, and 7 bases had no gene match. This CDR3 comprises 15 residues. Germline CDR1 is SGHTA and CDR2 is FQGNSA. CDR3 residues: CASSWTSGTSNEQFF. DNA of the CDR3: TGTGCCAGCAGCTGGACTAGCGGCACCTCTAATGAGCAGTTCTTC.

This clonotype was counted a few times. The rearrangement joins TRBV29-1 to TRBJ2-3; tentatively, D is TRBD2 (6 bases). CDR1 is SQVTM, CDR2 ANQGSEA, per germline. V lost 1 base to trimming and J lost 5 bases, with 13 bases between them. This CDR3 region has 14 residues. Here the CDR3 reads CSVEAGGSGDTQYF. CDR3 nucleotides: TGCAGCGTTGAAGCAGGAGGGAGTGGAGATACGCAGTATTTT.

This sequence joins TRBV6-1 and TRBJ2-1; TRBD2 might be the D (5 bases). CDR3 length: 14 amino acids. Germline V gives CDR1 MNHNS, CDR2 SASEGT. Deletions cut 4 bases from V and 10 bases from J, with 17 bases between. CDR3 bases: TGTGCCAGCAGTGTCCCCCACCTAAGCGGAGAGCAGTTCTTC. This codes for CASSVPHLSGEQFF.

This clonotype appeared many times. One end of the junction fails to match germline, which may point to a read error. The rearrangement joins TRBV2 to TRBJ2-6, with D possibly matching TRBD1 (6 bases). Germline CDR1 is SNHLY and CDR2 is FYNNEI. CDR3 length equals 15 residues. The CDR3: CASTETGTGANVLTF. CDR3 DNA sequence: TGTGCCAGCACTGAAACAGGGACTGGGGCCAACGTCCTGACTTTC. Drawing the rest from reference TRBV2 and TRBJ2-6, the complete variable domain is EPEVTQTPSHQVTQMGQEVILRCVPISNHLYFYWYRQILGQKVEFLVSFYNNEISEKSEIFDDQFSVERPDGSNFTLKIRSTKLEDSAMYFCASTETGTGANVLTFGAGSRLTVL.

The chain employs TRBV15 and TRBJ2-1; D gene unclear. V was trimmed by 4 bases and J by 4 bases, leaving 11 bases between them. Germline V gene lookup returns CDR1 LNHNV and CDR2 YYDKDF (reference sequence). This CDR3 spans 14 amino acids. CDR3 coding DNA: TGTGCCACCAGCATAGGGCTGGAGTACAATGAGCAGTTCTTC. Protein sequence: CATSIGLEYNEQFF.

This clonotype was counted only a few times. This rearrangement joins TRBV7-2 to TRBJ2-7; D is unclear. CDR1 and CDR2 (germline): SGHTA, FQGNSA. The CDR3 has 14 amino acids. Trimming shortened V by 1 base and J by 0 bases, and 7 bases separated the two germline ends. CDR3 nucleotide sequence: TGTGCCAGCAGCTTAGAATTCAGCTCCTACGAGCAGTACTTC. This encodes CASSLEFSSYEQYF.

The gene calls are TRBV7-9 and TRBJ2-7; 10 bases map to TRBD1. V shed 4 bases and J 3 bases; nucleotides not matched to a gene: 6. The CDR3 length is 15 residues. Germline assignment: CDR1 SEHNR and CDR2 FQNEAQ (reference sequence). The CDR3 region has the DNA TGTGCCAGCAGCTGGACAGGGGGTAGGGGCTACGAGCAGTACTTC. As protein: CASSWTGGRGYEQYF. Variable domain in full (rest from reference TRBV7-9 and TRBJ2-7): DTGVSQNPRHKITKRGQNVTFRCDPISEHNRLYWYRQTLGQGPEFLTYFQNEAQLEKSRLLSDRFSAERPKGSFSTLEIQRTEQGDSAMYLCASSWTGGRGYEQYFGPGTRLTVT.

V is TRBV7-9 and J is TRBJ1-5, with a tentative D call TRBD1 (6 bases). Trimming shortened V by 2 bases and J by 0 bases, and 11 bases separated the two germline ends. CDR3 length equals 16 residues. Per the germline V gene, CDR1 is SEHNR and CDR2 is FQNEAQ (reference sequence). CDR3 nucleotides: TGTGCCAGCAGCTTATTGCACAGGGTTAGCAATCAGCCCCAGCATTTT. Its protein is CASSLLHRVSNQPQHF.

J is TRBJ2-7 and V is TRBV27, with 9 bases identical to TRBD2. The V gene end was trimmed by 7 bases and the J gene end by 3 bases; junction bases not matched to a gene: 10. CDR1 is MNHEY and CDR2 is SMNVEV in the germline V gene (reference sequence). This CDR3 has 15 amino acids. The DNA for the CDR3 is TGTGCCAGCATTCCCGGGGGTAGCGGGAGCTACGAGCAGTACTTC. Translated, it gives CASIPGGSGSYEQYF.

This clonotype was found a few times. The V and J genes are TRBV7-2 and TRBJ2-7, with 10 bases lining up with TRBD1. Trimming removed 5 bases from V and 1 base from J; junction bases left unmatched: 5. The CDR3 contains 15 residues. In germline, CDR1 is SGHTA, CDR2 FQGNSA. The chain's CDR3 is CASSLRGQGSYEQYF. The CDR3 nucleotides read TGTGCCAGCAGCCTTCGGGGACAGGGGTCCTACGAGCAGTACTTC.

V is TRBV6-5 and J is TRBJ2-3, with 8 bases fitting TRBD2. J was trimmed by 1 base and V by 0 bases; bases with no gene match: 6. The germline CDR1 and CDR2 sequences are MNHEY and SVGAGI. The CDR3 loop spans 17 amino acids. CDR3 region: CASSYSGAGGGTDTQYF. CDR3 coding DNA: TGTGCCAGCAGTTACTCGGGCGCGGGAGGTGGCACAGATACGCAGTATTTT.

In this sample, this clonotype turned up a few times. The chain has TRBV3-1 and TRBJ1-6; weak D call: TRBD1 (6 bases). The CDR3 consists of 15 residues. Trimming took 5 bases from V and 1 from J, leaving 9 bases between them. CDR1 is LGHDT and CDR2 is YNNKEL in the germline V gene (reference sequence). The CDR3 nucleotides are TGTGCCAGCAGCGATCAGGGGTCCTATAATTCACCCCTCCACTTT. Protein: CASSDQGSYNSPLHF.

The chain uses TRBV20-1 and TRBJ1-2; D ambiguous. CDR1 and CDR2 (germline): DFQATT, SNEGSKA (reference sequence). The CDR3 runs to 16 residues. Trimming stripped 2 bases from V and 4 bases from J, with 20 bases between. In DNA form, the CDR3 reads TGCAGTGCTAGACCCCCAGGTGGCCGCACCGGCTATGGCTACACCTTC. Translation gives CSARPPGGRTGYGYTF.

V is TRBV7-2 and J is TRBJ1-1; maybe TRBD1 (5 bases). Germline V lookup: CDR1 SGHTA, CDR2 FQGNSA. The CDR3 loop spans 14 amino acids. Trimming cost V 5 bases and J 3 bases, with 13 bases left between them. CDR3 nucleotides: TGTGCCAGCAGCGTTCAGGGCGGTGACACTGAAGCTTTCTTT. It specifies CASSVQGGDTEAFF.

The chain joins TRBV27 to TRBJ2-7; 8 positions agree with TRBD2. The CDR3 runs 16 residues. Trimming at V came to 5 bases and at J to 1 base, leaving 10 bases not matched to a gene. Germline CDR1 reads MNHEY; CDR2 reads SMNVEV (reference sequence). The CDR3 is CASSVTGTSGSYEQYF. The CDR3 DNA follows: TGTGCCAGCAGTGTCACCGGGACTAGTGGTTCCTACGAGCAGTACTTC.

CDR3 sequence reads: CASSGGTSGTQYF. Here the CDR3 DNA reads TGTGCCAGCAGCGGGGGGACAAGTGGGACCCAGTACTTC. This chain uses TRBV3-1 with TRBJ2-5, with D perhaps being TRBD1 or TRBD2 (6 bases each). The CDR3 is 13 amino acids. The germline CDR1 and CDR2 sequences are LGHDT and YNNKEL (reference sequence). Trimming pared 5 bases from V and 7 bases from J, leaving 14 bases between.